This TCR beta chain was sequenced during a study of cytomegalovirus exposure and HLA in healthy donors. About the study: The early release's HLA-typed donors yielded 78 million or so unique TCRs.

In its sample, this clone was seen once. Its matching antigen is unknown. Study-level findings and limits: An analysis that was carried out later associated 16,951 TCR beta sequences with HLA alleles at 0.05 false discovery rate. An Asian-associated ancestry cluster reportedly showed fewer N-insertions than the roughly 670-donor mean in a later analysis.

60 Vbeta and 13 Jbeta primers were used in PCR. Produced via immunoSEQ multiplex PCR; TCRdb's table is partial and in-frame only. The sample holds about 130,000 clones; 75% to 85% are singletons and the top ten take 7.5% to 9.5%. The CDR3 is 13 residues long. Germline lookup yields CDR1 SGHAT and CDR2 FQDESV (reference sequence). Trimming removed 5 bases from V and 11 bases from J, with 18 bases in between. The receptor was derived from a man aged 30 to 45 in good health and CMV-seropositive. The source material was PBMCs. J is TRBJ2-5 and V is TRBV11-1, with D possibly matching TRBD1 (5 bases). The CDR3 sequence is CASSNNRLEEQYF. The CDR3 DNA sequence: TGTGCCAGCAGCAATAACAGGCTCGAAGAGCAGTACTTC. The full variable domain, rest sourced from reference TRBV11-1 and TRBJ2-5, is EAEVAQSPRYKITEKSQAVAFWCDPISGHATLYWYRQILGQGPELLVQFQDESVVDDSQLPKDRFSAERLKGVDSTLKIQPAELGDSAMYLCASSNNRLEEQYFGPGTRLLVL.